This T cell receptor beta chain was profiled in a study of blood T cells in healthy people across ages. Primed by a sample-barcoded 5' primer and a J-beta primer mix, a second PCR proceeded for 7 to 11 cycles. TCRdb re-called the 5' RACE reads with MiXCR, one entry per CDR3 protein. The profile shows some 900,000 distinct CDR3 sequences, 29% of them singletons. The material sequenced was blood. The TCR comes from a woman older than 75 in good health.

This CDR3 reads CASTPGTTGEAFF. CDR3 DNA sequence: TGTGCCAGCACCCCGGGCACGACAGGTGAAGCTTTCTTT. The V and J genes are TRBV28 and TRBJ1-1; TRBD1 might be the D (6 bases). Germline V gives CDR1 MDHEN, CDR2 SYDVKM. V dropped 7 bases and J dropped 7 bases, with 16 bases sitting between them. The CDR3 extends over 13 amino acids. Drawing the rest from reference TRBV28 and TRBJ1-1, the complete variable domain is DVKVTQSSRYLVKRTGEKVFLECVQDMDHENMFWYRQDPGLGLRLIYFSYDVKMKEKGDIPEGYSVSREKKERFSLILESASTNQTSMYLCASTPGTTGEAFFGQGTRLTVV.